Shown below are 2 T cell receptor beta chains from a single sample sequenced in a study of neurological immune-mediated disorders. Via MiXCR, TCRdb re-called the 5' RACE reads, giving one row per CDR3 protein. The repertoire holds fewer than 45,000 distinct CDR3 sequences, with about 2.3% as singletons. Sequenced material: PBMCs. These receptors were collected from a man younger than 40 with multiple sclerosis.

This clonotype was observed many times. The V gene is TRBV7-6, the J gene TRBJ2-5; D uncertain. The germline V and J ends were trimmed by 0 bases and 5 bases, with 13 bases remaining between them. Germline V gene sequence: CDR1 SGHVS, CDR2 FNYEAQ. The CDR3 sequence is 15 residues long. The CDR3, as DNA: TGTGCCAGCAGCTTAGCGATCGGTGATCCGGAGACCCAGTACTTC. It is translated as CASSLAIGDPETQYF.

This clonotype has at least ten counts. The gene calls are TRBV20-1 and TRBJ1-6; no reliable D call. Trimming stripped 0 bases from V and 0 bases from J, with 6 bases between. The CDR3 is 15 residues long. Germline CDR1 is DFQATT and CDR2 is SNEGSKA (reference sequence). The CDR3 is CSARDNLSYNSPLHF. The CDR3 DNA is TGCAGTGCTAGAGATAATCTCTCCTATAATTCACCCCTCCACTTT.